In its sample, the clone carrying this T cell receptor beta chain was seen many times. No antigen is known for it. This entry is derived from a study of T cell repertoires in cytomegalovirus infection. Study background: An indication of both CMV infection and matching HLA type came from public TCR beta signatures. General observations from the study: CMV-specific HLA-C-restricted TCR beta clonotypes dominated the ex vivo response. Summed public TCR beta family frequency identified CMV carriers bearing the relevant HLA.

Germline-derived CDR1 and CDR2 are WNHNN and SYGVQD (reference sequence). With 0 bases removed from V and 3 bases from J, the gap between germline ends came to 11 bases. The CDR3 is 15 residues long. TCRdb re-analysed the reads in MiXCR, keeping a single row per CDR3 protein. This table has under 350,000 distinct CDR3 sequences, 9.6% appearing once. The sequence was collected from a human donor in good health (CMV status not recorded). Some clones in this sample may be carry-over from other donors' samples. V is TRBV10-1 and J is TRBJ2-5; a possible D gene is TRBD2 (5 bases). The sample taken for sequencing was PBMCs. CDR3 sequence (DNA): TGCGCCAGCAGTGAGTCGGCAAGCGGAGAAGAGACCCAGTACTTC. Its protein product is CASSESASGEETQYF.